Listed here are 31 T cell receptor beta chains from one sample, sequenced in a study of CD4 T cells in relation to SARS-CoV-2 and coronaviruses. Sequencing used immunoSEQ multiplex PCR; TCRdb keeps in-frame clones, though not all of them. Here the sample spans tens of thousands of clones, 74% being singletons. Unexposed donor CD4+ T cells date from about 2011-2018, before the COVID-19 pandemic. CD4+ T cells were isolated from the cells after 10 days of culture. These TCRs' antigens remain unknown. Sequenced sample: CD4+ T cells from PBMCs, cultured in vitro. Source of these receptors: a human donor in good health.

This clone was seen only once. V is TRBV3-1 (or the pseudogene TRBV3-2) and J is TRBJ2-2, with a weak D call TRBD2 (6 bases). The CDR3 extends over 14 amino acids. CDR1 LGHDT and CDR2 YNNKEL come from the germline V gene (reference sequence). V shed 0 bases and J shed 5 bases, with 7 bases lying between them. The CDR3 bases are TGTGCCAGCAGCCAAGAAGGAGGGACCGGGGAGCTGTTTTTT. It translates to CASSQEGGTGELFF.

The V call is TRBV6-5, the J call TRBJ2-7; TRBD2 aligns across 8 bases. This CDR3 is built from 13 residues. V lost 6 bases and J lost 3; bases outside the gene matches: 4. Germline values: CDR1 MNHEY, CDR2 SVGAGI. The CDR3 loop reads CASRLAVGYEQYF. The CDR3 DNA reads as TGTGCCAGCAGACTAGCGGTAGGCTACGAGCAGTACTTC.

The chain employs TRBV18 and TRBJ2-5; D is ambiguous. The V gene lost 5 bases and the J gene lost 2 bases, with 9 bases spanning the gap. This CDR3 region has 13 residues. Germline-derived CDR1 and CDR2 are KGHSH and LQKENI. The CDR3 here is CASSTGEQETQYF. CDR3 DNA sequence: TGTGCCAGCTCAACTGGGGAACAAGAGACCCAGTACTTC.

This clone has a handful of counts. The chain joins TRBV3-1 (or the pseudogene TRBV3-2) to TRBJ1-3, with 7 bases matching TRBD1. Germline V gene sequence: CDR1 LGHDT, CDR2 YNNKEL (reference sequence). The CDR3 extends over 16 amino acids. V shed 4 bases and J 0 bases; nucleotides not matched to a gene: 6. CDR3 loop: CASSRGQRFSGNTIYF. CDR3 in DNA: TGTGCCAGCAGCCGGGGACAGCGGTTCTCTGGAAACACCATATATTTT.

The chain uses TRBV5-1 and TRBJ2-2; a possible D gene is TRBD1 (5 bases). Trimming removed 0 bases from V and 2 bases from J, with 11 bases in between. CDR3 length equals 16 residues. Germline V gene data show CDR1 as SGHRS and CDR2 as YFSETQ. The CDR3 DNA sequence: TGCGCCAGCAGCTTGGTGGTGACAGAAAACACCGGGGAGCTGTTTTTT. Amino acid sequence: CASSLVVTENTGELFF.

The chain combines TRBV27 with TRBJ1-1; D is unresolved. Germline V gene lookup returns CDR1 MNHEY and CDR2 SMNVEV (reference sequence). The V end was cut by 5 bases, the J end by 0 bases, with 10 bases between. The CDR3 is made up of 14 amino acids. Written as DNA, the CDR3 is TGTGCCAGCAGTCCGCACGCCATGAACACTGAAGCTTTCTTT. This translates into CASSPHAMNTEAFF.

The genes are TRBV9 and TRBJ1-6; no definite D call. From germline, CDR1 is SGDLS and CDR2 YYNGEE. CDR3 size: 15 residues. V was cut by 0 bases and J by 7 bases, with 11 bases left in between. The CDR3 sequence: CASSVGSESNSPLHF. In nucleotides, the CDR3 is TGTGCCAGCAGCGTAGGTTCGGAGAGCAATTCACCCCTCCACTTT.

The chain is built from TRBV18 and TRBJ2-7, with D possibly matching TRBD1 (5 bases). Germline lookup yields CDR1 KGHSH and CDR2 LQKENI. CDR3 size: 13 residues. V lost 4 bases and J lost 5, with 12 bases in between. This chain's CDR3 is CASSQNEGDEQYF. The DNA for the CDR3 is TGTGCCAGCTCACAAAACGAAGGGGACGAGCAGTACTTC.

This clone appeared a single time. V gene TRBV30 combines with J gene TRBJ2-5; 7 nucleotides align to TRBD2. V lost 2 bases, J lost 4 bases, and 16 bases stayed unmatched. This CDR3 contains 17 residues. CDR1 GTSNPN and CDR2 SVGIG come from the germline V gene (reference sequence). CDR3 nucleotide sequence: TGTGCCTGGAGTATCCTCAGACTAGCTCCGAGGGTAGAGACCCAGTACTTC. Translated: CAWSILRLAPRVETQYF. Drawing the rest from reference TRBV30 and TRBJ2-5, the complete variable domain is SQTIHQWPATLVQPVGSPLSLECTVEGTSNPNLYWYRQAAGRGLQLLFYSVGIGQISSEVPQNLSASRPQDRQFILSSKKLLLSDSGFYLCAWSILRLAPRVETQYFGPGTRLLVL.

The chain has TRBV7-8 and TRBJ2-1, with 10 bases matching TRBD2. The V gene's germline CDR1 is SGHVS and CDR2 FQNEAQ. This CDR3 comprises 16 residues. J was trimmed by 10 bases and V by 3 bases; bases with no gene match: 12. CDR3 region: CASSFPLAGVAGEQFF. The CDR3 region has the DNA TGTGCCAGCAGCTTCCCCCTAGCGGGGGTCGCTGGGGAGCAGTTCTTC.

The gene calls are TRBV11-2 and TRBJ2-1, with a weak D call TRBD1 (5 bases). This CDR3 spans 15 amino acids. Germline lookup yields CDR1 SGHAT and CDR2 FQNNGV. Between the trimmed V and J ends, which lost 1 base and 7 bases, there was a span of 14 bases. Here the CDR3 reads CASSLVGVRQNEQFF. DNA for the CDR3: TGTGCCAGCAGCTTAGTAGGGGTACGCCAAAATGAGCAGTTCTTC.

The rearrangement links TRBV5-6 to TRBJ2-2; D gene unclear. With 0 bases removed from V and 6 bases from J, the gap between germline ends came to 3 bases. The germline V gene has CDR1 SGHDT and CDR2 YYEEEE. The CDR3 sequence is 12 residues long. The CDR3 nucleotides are TGTGCCAGCAGCTTGGGATCCGGGGAGCTGTTTTTT. This translates into CASSLGSGELFF. Based on the CDR3 plus reference TRBV5-6 and TRBJ2-2, the full variable domain is DAGVTQSPTHLIKTRGQQVTLRCSPKSGHDTVSWYQQALGQGPQFIFQYYEEEERQRGNFPDRFSGHQFPNYSSELNVNALLLGDSALYLCASSLGSGELFFGEGSRLTVL.

V is TRBV12-5 and J is TRBJ1-1; D not certain. The CDR3 has 14 amino acids. CDR1 is LGHNT and CDR2 is FRNRAP in the germline V gene. Trimming pared 3 bases from V and 0 bases from J, leaving 8 bases between. The CDR3 DNA is TGTGCTAGTGGTTTTCATTACCTGAACACTGAAGCTTTCTTT. Its translation is CASGFHYLNTEAFF.

V and J are TRBV14 and TRBJ1-2, with D perhaps TRBD1 (6 bases). Trimming stripped 3 bases from V and 4 bases from J, with 12 bases between. Germline assignment: CDR1 SGHDN and CDR2 FVKESK. This CDR3 is 14 amino acids long. CDR3 sequence: CASSQATGTYGYTF. DNA for the CDR3: TGTGCCAGCAGCCAGGCCACAGGGACCTATGGCTACACCTTC.

The chain couples TRBV2 to TRBJ2-7; 8 bases line up with TRBD1. Germline trimming cut 7 bases from V and 3 bases from J; bases unmatched to any gene: 8. The CDR3 is 14 residues long. The germline gives CDR1 SNHLY, CDR2 FYNNEI. Here the CDR3 DNA reads TGTGCCAGCAACCCCGGGACAGGTGACTACGAGCAGTACTTC. It is translated as CASNPGTGDYEQYF.

This chain connects TRBV28 to TRBJ1-2, with 9 positions matching TRBD1. With 6 bases clipped from V and 4 bases from J, the junction kept 6 bases outside the gene matches. Germline CDR1 MDHEN, CDR2 SYDVKM. CDR3 size: 14 residues. This CDR3 reads CASRDRGLIYGYTF. CDR3 DNA: TGTGCCAGCAGAGACAGGGGGTTGATCTATGGCTACACCTTC.

This clone was recorded a few times. The chain has TRBV10-1 and TRBJ2-1; D unresolved. Trimming cost V 6 bases and J 6 bases, with 18 bases left between them. Per the germline V gene, CDR1 is WNHNN and CDR2 is SYGVQD (reference sequence). This CDR3 spans 15 amino acids. The CDR3 region is CASSNPSIPPNEQFF. The CDR3 DNA reads TGCGCCAGCAGCAATCCCAGCATCCCTCCCAATGAGCAGTTCTTC.

By frequency in the sample, this clone is medium-sized. The chain carries TRBV19 and TRBJ1-5, with unresolved D. Germline-derived CDR1 and CDR2 are LNHDA and SQIVND (reference sequence). V lost 7 bases to trimming and J lost 6 bases, with 4 bases between them. The CDR3 extends over 10 amino acids. CDR3 residues: CASNSQPQHF. CDR3 DNA sequence: TGTGCCAGTAATAGTCAGCCCCAGCATTTT.

The rearrangement links TRBV2 to TRBJ2-7, with D unresolved. Germline V gives CDR1 SNHLY, CDR2 FYNNEI. Trimming stripped 4 bases from V and 4 bases from J, with 5 bases between. The CDR3 is 11 amino acids. The CDR3 protein is CASSAVYEQYF. The CDR3 DNA follows: TGTGCCAGCAGTGCTGTGTACGAGCAGTACTTC.

This chain joins TRBV18 and TRBJ2-6, with 9 bases lining up with TRBD2. This CDR3 is built from 19 residues. V lost 5 bases to trimming and J lost 0 bases; unmatched junction nucleotides: 11. Germline CDR1 is KGHSH and CDR2 is LQKENI. CDR3 residues: CASSSPLAGAYSGANVLTF. The CDR3 nucleotides are TGTGCCAGCTCATCCCCCTTAGCGGGAGCGTACTCTGGGGCCAACGTCCTGACTTTC.

This clone is a singleton in its sample. This chain links TRBV5-6 with TRBJ2-2; D remains ambiguous. Germline loops: CDR1 SGHDT, CDR2 YYEEEE. The CDR3 is 12 amino acids. Trimming removed 3 bases at V and 2 bases at J, with 2 bases between. The CDR3 coding sequence is TGTGCCAGCAGCTACAACACCGGGGAGCTGTTTTTT. Its translation is CASSYNTGELFF.

J is TRBJ2-3 and V is TRBV18, with 7 positions matching TRBD1. The CDR3 extends over 15 amino acids. Trimming at V came to 4 bases and at J to 0 bases, leaving 4 bases not matched to a gene. Germline-derived CDR1 and CDR2 are KGHSH and LQKENI. The chain's CDR3 is CASSLGQASTDTQYF. In DNA form, the CDR3 reads TGTGCCAGCTCACTCGGACAGGCTAGCACAGATACGCAGTATTTT.

The chain links TRBV30 to TRBJ1-1; weak D call: TRBD1 (6 bases). The V gene lost 1 base and the J gene lost 6 bases, with 21 bases spanning the gap. The CDR3 length is 16 residues. Per the germline V gene, CDR1 is GTSNPN and CDR2 is SVGIG (reference sequence). The CDR3 protein is CAWSDHQTTGISEAFF. DNA for the CDR3: TGTGCCTGGAGTGATCACCAGACTACAGGGATTTCTGAAGCTTTCTTT.

The chain has TRBV14 and TRBJ2-3; D gene ambiguous. Germline CDR1 SGHDN, CDR2 FVKESK. Trimming left V 0 bases short and J 12 bases short, with 13 bases between. This CDR3 spans 13 amino acids. For the CDR3, the DNA is TGTGCCAGCAGCCAAGATCTGCGTCCCGATCAGTATTTT. Translated: CASSQDLRPDQYF.

The rearrangement links TRBV9 to TRBJ2-1, with 12 bases fitting TRBD2. The germline V gene encodes CDR1 SGDLS and CDR2 YYNGEE. Trimming removed 4 bases from V and 1 base from J; junction bases left unmatched: 3. CDR3 size: 16 residues. This CDR3 reads CASSPGTSGSYNEQFF. In nucleotides, the CDR3 is TGTGCCAGCAGCCCCGGGACTAGCGGGTCCTACAATGAGCAGTTCTTC. The complete variable domain, with remaining parts taken from reference TRBV9 and TRBJ2-1, reads DSGVTQTPKHLITATGQRVTLRCSPRSGDLSVYWYQQSLDQGLQFLIQYYNGEERAKGNILERFSAQQFPDLHSELNLSSLELGDSALYFCASSPGTSGSYNEQFFGPGTRLTVL.

This clone was picked up a small number of times. The rearrangement uses TRBV5-4 and TRBJ2-7; D is ambiguous. Germline CDR1 reads SGHNT; CDR2 reads YYREEE (reference sequence). CDR3 size: 15 residues. V was pared by 0 bases and J by 2 bases, with 12 bases between. CDR3 bases: TGTGCCAGCAGCTTGGGGGTGGACCGTCCCTACGAGCAGTACTTC. It encodes CASSLGVDRPYEQYF.

J is TRBJ1-4 and V is TRBV11-2, with TRBD1 matching over 7 bases. This CDR3 is built from 17 residues. V lost 5 bases to trimming and J lost 0 bases; unmatched junction nucleotides: 9. Germline loops: CDR1 SGHAT, CDR2 FQNNGV. The CDR3 reads CASSPRQGGSTNEKLFF. In DNA form, the CDR3 reads TGTGCCAGCAGCCCCAGACAGGGTGGTTCAACTAATGAAAAACTGTTTTTT.

The J gene is TRBJ1-3, the V gene TRBV28; D remains ambiguous. V was clipped by 3 bases and J by 0 bases, with 15 bases between them. Germline lookup yields CDR1 MDHEN and CDR2 SYDVKM. The CDR3 covers 17 residues. The CDR3 is CASSFRPLTVSGNTIYF. The CDR3 DNA reads as TGTGCCAGCAGTTTTCGACCCCTCACCGTCTCTGGAAACACCATATATTTT. Full variable domain (remainder filled in from reference TRBV28 and TRBJ1-3): DVKVTQSSRYLVKRTGEKVFLECVQDMDHENMFWYRQDPGLGLRLIYFSYDVKMKEKGDIPEGYSVSREKKERFSLILESASTNQTSMYLCASSFRPLTVSGNTIYFGEGSWLTVV.

The chain has TRBV10-3 and TRBJ1-1; 8 bases align to TRBD1. This CDR3 is built from 15 residues. Trimming took 5 bases from V and 4 from J; bases not matched to a gene: 9. From germline, CDR1 is ENHRY and CDR2 SYGVKD. Here the CDR3 reads CAISSLDRVGTEAFF. The CDR3 nucleotides read TGTGCCATCAGTTCCTTGGACAGGGTAGGCACTGAAGCTTTCTTT.

The chain links TRBV7-2 to TRBJ2-7, with D perhaps matching TRBD2 (6 bases). The CDR3 totals 14 residues. Germline CDR1 reads SGHTA; CDR2 reads FQGNSA. V was cut by 4 bases and J by 2 bases, with 12 bases left in between. The CDR3 is CASSSSEGPYEQYF. The CDR3 DNA reads as TGTGCCAGCAGCTCTAGCGAGGGCCCCTACGAGCAGTACTTC.

This chain uses TRBV6-6 with TRBJ2-5; no clear D gene. Trimming left V 7 bases short and J 2 bases short, with 14 bases between. This CDR3 spans 14 amino acids. The germline CDR1 and CDR2 sequences are MNHNY and SVGAGI (reference sequence). The DNA for the CDR3 is TGTGCCAGCACCAATCCCCCACGACAAGAGACCCAGTACTTC. Residues: CASTNPPRQETQYF.